Listed below are T cell receptor beta chains from one sample, sequenced in a study of T cell changes during pregnancy in multiple sclerosis. The assay was immunoSEQ multiplex PCR, and TCRdb's table has in-frame clones only and misses some. Of more than 80,000 clones in the sample, 91% were seen once. This specimen was peripheral blood, taken before pregnancy. These receptors were taken from a female donor with multiple sclerosis, enrolled in a pregnancy study. Each CDR3 is given with its conserved first and last residue. A D gene is named only where the DNA matches it firmly. Only some rows state a clone size, as once, few, many or a class for expanded clones.

CDR3nt: TGTGCCTGGAGTGTCGGGACAGGCAATCAGCCCCAGCATTTT
CDR3aa: CAWSVGTGNQPQHF
v_gene: TRBV30
d_gene: TRBD1
j_gene: TRBJ1-5
abundance: few

CDR3nt: TGTGCCAGCAGCGTATTGGCTAGCGGCACAGATACGCAGTATTTT
CDR3aa: CASSVLASGTDTQYF
v_gene: TRBV9
d_gene: .
j_gene: TRBJ2-3
abundance: .

CDR3nt: TGTGCCACCAGCAGAGATACAGGGTGGGTTAGCACAGATACGCAGTATTTT
CDR3aa: CATSRDTGWVSTDTQYF
v_gene: TRBV15
d_gene: .
j_gene: TRBJ2-3
abundance: .

CDR3nt: TGTGCCAGCAGCACCAAGCACTCTTCCGGGGAGCTGTTTTTT
CDR3aa: CASSTKHSSGELFF
v_gene: TRBV7-8
d_gene: .
j_gene: TRBJ2-2
abundance: .

CDR3nt: TGTGCCAGCAGTGAACCGGGACTAGCGAACAATGAGCAGTTCTTC
CDR3aa: CASSEPGLANNEQFF
v_gene: TRBV6-1
d_gene: TRBD2
j_gene: TRBJ2-1
abundance: .

CDR3nt: TGTGCCAGCAGCAAACCCAGGGGGCGCACTGAAGCTTTCTTT
CDR3aa: CASSKPRGRTEAFF
v_gene: TRBV21-1
d_gene: .
j_gene: TRBJ1-1
abundance: .

CDR3nt: TGTGCCAGCAGCTTAACTGGCTCCACAAGGGAGCTGTTTTTT
CDR3aa: CASSLTGSTRELFF
v_gene: TRBV7-3
d_gene: .
j_gene: TRBJ2-2
abundance: .

CDR3nt: TGCAGTGCTAGACAGGGAAATACGCAGTATTTT
CDR3aa: CSARQGNTQYF
v_gene: TRBV20-1
d_gene: .
j_gene: TRBJ2-3
abundance: .

CDR3nt: TGTGCCAGCAGTCGCTACAATGAGCAGTTCTTC
CDR3aa: CASSRYNEQFF
v_gene: TRBV27
d_gene: .
j_gene: TRBJ2-1
abundance: .

CDR3nt: TGTGCCAGCAGGAGCCGGGACAGGGGCTACGAGCAGTACTTC
CDR3aa: CASRSRDRGYEQYF
v_gene: TRBV6-1
d_gene: TRBD1
j_gene: TRBJ2-7
abundance: .

CDR3nt: TGCAGCGTTGGAAGGGGAAGCCAAGAGACCCAGTACTTC
CDR3aa: CSVGRGSQETQYF
v_gene: TRBV29-1
d_gene: .
j_gene: TRBJ2-5
abundance: .

CDR3nt: TGTGCCAGCAGCTTACCCGGGTTAAATGAGCAGTTCTTC
CDR3aa: CASSLPGLNEQFF
v_gene: TRBV7-2
d_gene: .
j_gene: TRBJ2-1
abundance: .

CDR3nt: TGTGCCAGCAGTTACGAACGGGGGGAGCTGTTTTTT
CDR3aa: CASSYERGELFF
v_gene: TRBV6-6
d_gene: .
j_gene: TRBJ2-2
abundance: .

CDR3nt: TGCAGCGCCCATACAGGCGGAACTGAAGCTTTCTTT
CDR3aa: CSAHTGGTEAFF
v_gene: TRBV29-1
d_gene: .
j_gene: TRBJ1-1
abundance: .

CDR3nt: TGCGCCAGCAGCGCTGGACAGGGCTATGGCTACACCTTC
CDR3aa: CASSAGQGYGYTF
v_gene: TRBV5-1
d_gene: TRBD1
j_gene: TRBJ1-2
abundance: .

CDR3nt: TGTGCCAGCAGCCCCGCCGGACAGGCTGATACGCAGTATTTT
CDR3aa: CASSPAGQADTQYF
v_gene: TRBV9
d_gene: TRBD1
j_gene: TRBJ2-3
abundance: .

CDR3nt: TGTGCCAGCAGCGTTCGACTAGCGCAAGAGACCCAGTACTTC
CDR3aa: CASSVRLAQETQYF
v_gene: TRBV6-1
d_gene: TRBD2
j_gene: TRBJ2-5
abundance: .

CDR3nt: TGCGCCAGCAGCTTGGGCGGGACCCCTAATCAGCCCCAGCATTTT
CDR3aa: CASSLGGTPNQPQHF
v_gene: TRBV5-1
d_gene: .
j_gene: TRBJ1-5
abundance: .

CDR3nt: TGTGCCAGCAGTTACTCAGGTAGCGGGGGATACAATGAGCAGTTCTTC
CDR3aa: CASSYSGSGGYNEQFF
v_gene: TRBV6-6
d_gene: TRBD2
j_gene: TRBJ2-1
abundance: .

CDR3nt: TGTGCCAGCAGCTTAGCCCCGGACAGGGAATGGATGGATACGCAGTATTTT
CDR3aa: CASSLAPDREWMDTQYF
v_gene: TRBV7-2
d_gene: TRBD1
j_gene: TRBJ2-3
abundance: .

CDR3nt: TGCGCCAGCAGCATTTTTCCAGCGGGAGCTGCGGAGCAGTACTTC
CDR3aa: CASSIFPAGAAEQYF
v_gene: TRBV4-1
d_gene: TRBD2
j_gene: TRBJ2-7
abundance: .

CDR3nt: TGTGCCAGCTCGAGGGGCAATCAGCCCCAGCATTTT
CDR3aa: CASSRGNQPQHF
v_gene: TRBV6-5
d_gene: .
j_gene: TRBJ1-5
abundance: .

CDR3nt: TGTGCCAGCAGGCCCACGCAGGGGAGGCAGTACTTC
CDR3aa: CASRPTQGRQYF
v_gene: TRBV27
d_gene: .
j_gene: TRBJ2-7
abundance: .

CDR3nt: TGTGCCAGTAGCGGCCTACAGGGTCCCAAAGTTAACTATGGCTACACCTTC
CDR3aa: CASSGLQGPKVNYGYTF
v_gene: TRBV19
d_gene: .
j_gene: TRBJ1-2
abundance: .

CDR3nt: TGTGCCAGCACCGAAGGGGAGACTAGCGTAGATACGCAGTATTTT
CDR3aa: CASTEGETSVDTQYF
v_gene: TRBV6-1
d_gene: TRBD2
j_gene: TRBJ2-3
abundance: .

CDR3nt: TGTGCCAGCAGCGTGACGGGTAGCTCCTACGAGCAGTACTTC
CDR3aa: CASSVTGSSYEQYF
v_gene: TRBV9
d_gene: .
j_gene: TRBJ2-7
abundance: .

CDR3nt: TGTGCCAGCAGCGTAGGGGGGACTGCTGGCTACACCTTC
CDR3aa: CASSVGGTAGYTF
v_gene: TRBV9
d_gene: .
j_gene: TRBJ1-2
abundance: .

CDR3nt: TGCGCCAGCAGCTTGGCCGCGACCGCCGCTCTAGCGGGAGGGTGGGATGAGCAGTTCTTC
CDR3aa: CASSLAATAALAGGWDEQFF
v_gene: TRBV5-1
d_gene: TRBD2
j_gene: TRBJ2-1
abundance: .

CDR3nt: TGTGCCAGCAGCTTGCGTCCTACGACAGGGGGCCATGAGCAGTTCTTC
CDR3aa: CASSLRPTTGGHEQFF
v_gene: TRBV5-6
d_gene: TRBD1
j_gene: TRBJ2-1
abundance: .

CDR3nt: TGCGCCAGCAGCCGGGACTTTCCAGATACGCAGTATTTT
CDR3aa: CASSRDFPDTQYF
v_gene: TRBV5-1
d_gene: .
j_gene: TRBJ2-3
abundance: .

CDR3nt: TGTGCCAGTAGTATACAGGCAGGGGGTAATTCTGAAGCTTTCTTT
CDR3aa: CASSIQAGGNSEAFF
v_gene: TRBV19
d_gene: TRBD1
j_gene: TRBJ1-1
abundance: .

CDR3nt: TGCAGCGGGGACAGGGTGGGCGAGACCCAGTACTTC
CDR3aa: CSGDRVGETQYF
v_gene: TRBV29-1
d_gene: TRBD1
j_gene: TRBJ2-5
abundance: .

CDR3nt: TGTGCCAGCAGCTCAGCTGGGCACAGGGGGCTCGCTGAAGCTTTCTTT
CDR3aa: CASSSAGHRGLAEAFF
v_gene: TRBV5-4
d_gene: TRBD1
j_gene: TRBJ1-1
abundance: .